Listed here are 14 T cell receptor beta chains from one sample, sequenced in a study of cytomegalovirus exposure and HLA in healthy donors. PCR primers comprised 60 Vbeta and 13 Jbeta primers. Measured with immunoSEQ multiplex PCR; TCRdb has only the in-frame clones, and not every one. The table lists roughly 110,000 clones, about 70% of them singletons. The specimen sequenced was PBMCs. These receptors originate from a man aged 25-40 years in good health and CMV-seropositive.

This rearrangement joins TRBV14 to TRBJ1-4; D gene ambiguous. V gave up 0 bases and J gave up 8 bases, with 19 bases separating them. The CDR3 covers 17 residues. Germline CDR1 is SGHDN and CDR2 is FVKESK. Here the CDR3 DNA reads TGTGCCAGCAGCCAAGATCTAGTGGCGGCGACGGGGGAAAAACTGTTTTTT. Its protein is CASSQDLVAATGEKLFF. The full variable domain, in which reference TRBV14 and TRBJ1-4 provide the parts outside the CDR3, is EAGVTQFPSHSVIEKGQTVTLRCDPISGHDNLYWYRRVMGKEIKFLLHFVKESKQDESGMPNNRFLAERTGGTYSTLKVQPAELEDSGVYFCASSQDLVAATGEKLFFGSGTQLSVL.

V usage is TRBV7-3 and J usage is TRBJ2-1, with D possibly TRBD2 on 6 matching bases. The length of the CDR3 is 12 residues. V was cut by 6 bases and J by 9 bases, with 12 bases left in between. Germline CDR1 and CDR2: SGHTA and FQGTGA. The CDR3 protein is CASRDLGSEQFF. For the CDR3, the DNA is TGTGCCAGCAGGGACCTCGGGAGTGAGCAGTTCTTC.

J is TRBJ1-2 and V is TRBV5-4, with D possibly being TRBD1 (5 bases). Germline CDR1 is SGHNT and CDR2 is YYREEE (reference sequence). The CDR3 consists of 14 residues. V was cut by 0 bases and J by 0 bases, with 6 bases left in between. The CDR3 coding sequence is TGTGCCAGCAGCTTGGGACAGCCTAACTATGGCTACACCTTC. This codes for CASSLGQPNYGYTF. Supplemented by reference TRBV5-4 and TRBJ1-2, the full variable domain reads ETGVTQSPTHLIKTRGQQVTLRCSSQSGHNTVSWYQQALGQGPQFIFQYYREEENGRGNFPPRFSGLQFPNYSSELNVNALELDDSALYLCASSLGQPNYGYTFGSGTRLTVV.

Concerning this clone itself: At one end the junction does not follow the germline gene, possibly because of a read error. The V gene is TRBV7-9, the J gene TRBJ1-2; possible D gene TRBD1, 5 bases. CDR3 length equals 15 residues. Germline V gives CDR1 SEHNR, CDR2 FQNEAQ (reference sequence). CDR3 amino acids: CSSSFPAGEKGGYTF. Here the CDR3 DNA reads TGTTCCAGCAGCTTCCCGGCGGGGGAAAAAGGAGGCTACACCTTC.

This clone was counted ten times or more. Other DNA sequences from this sample encode an identical CDR3 as well. The chain combines TRBV6-1 with TRBJ2-5; D gene ambiguous. Deletions cut 5 bases from V and 1 base from J, with 8 bases between. The CDR3 spans 13 residues. The V gene's germline CDR1 is MNHNS and CDR2 SASEGT. The DNA of the CDR3 is TGTGCCAGCAGTAGAGATCGCCAAGAGACCCAGTACTTC. Its translation is CASSRDRQETQYF.

The chain joins TRBV5-6 to TRBJ2-5, with TRBD2 matching 11 bases. V trimming: 4 bases; J trimming: 1 base; junction bases outside the gene matches: 12. The germline gives CDR1 SGHDT, CDR2 YYEEEE. There are 18 residues in the CDR3. CDR3 in amino acids: CASSIILGSGGVQETQYF. The DNA for the CDR3 is TGTGCCAGCAGCATCATCCTCGGTAGCGGGGGGGTCCAAGAGACCCAGTACTTC.

The J gene is TRBJ2-7, the V gene TRBV30; TRBD1 matches 9 bases. This CDR3 is built from 13 residues. V shed 5 bases, J shed 3 bases, and the junction held 5 bases outside the gene matches. Germline CDR1 GTSNPN, CDR2 SVGIG (reference sequence). The CDR3 protein is CAWEDRGLYEQYF. CDR3 DNA sequence: TGTGCCTGGGAGGACAGGGGCCTCTACGAGCAGTACTTC.

The sample holds a few counts of this clone. The CDR3 spells CASSRTATMNTEAFF. The CDR3 DNA sequence: TGCGCCAGCAGCAGGACTGCTACCATGAACACTGAAGCTTTCTTT. The rearrangement links TRBV5-1 to TRBJ1-1; D is uncertain. The CDR3 runs to 15 residues. Germline-derived CDR1 and CDR2 are SGHRS and YFSETQ. The germline V and J ends were trimmed by 4 bases and 0 bases, with 13 bases remaining between them. The variable domain in full, completed from reference TRBV5-1 and TRBJ1-1, reads KAGVTQTPRYLIKTRGQQVTLSCSPISGHRSVSWYQQTPGQGLQFLFEYFSETQRNKGNFPGRFSGRQFSNSRSEMNVSTLELGDSALYLCASSRTATMNTEAFFGQGTRLTVV.

The chain carries TRBV7-9 and TRBJ2-5, with TRBD1 matching over 8 bases. CDR1 and CDR2 from the germline V gene are SEHNR and FQNEAQ (reference sequence). There are 14 residues in the CDR3. The trim removed 6 bases at V and 5 bases at J, leaving 8 bases unmatched. CDR3 bases: TGTGCCAGCAGGCAGGGGGCTCAAGGGGAGACCCAGTACTTC. Its protein is CASRQGAQGETQYF.

V and J are TRBV6-4 and TRBJ1-6; D remains ambiguous. V was trimmed by 0 bases and J by 7 bases, leaving 4 bases between them. The germline V gene has CDR1 MRHNA and CDR2 SNTAGT. The CDR3 length is 13 residues. In nucleotides, the CDR3 is TGTGCCAGCAGTGACTCCCAGAATTCACCCCTCCACTTT. It is translated as CASSDSQNSPLHF.

This clone has just a few counts. The chain has TRBV4-1 and TRBJ2-7; tentatively, D is TRBD2 (6 bases). The CDR3 runs 16 residues. Trimming cost V 0 bases and J 0 bases, with 12 bases left between them. Germline CDR1 and CDR2: MGHRA and YSYEKL. The CDR3, as DNA: TGCGCCAGCAGCCAAGACTCGTCGGGGGTCTCCTACGAGCAGTACTTC. It codes for CASSQDSSGVSYEQYF.

The genes are TRBV11-2 and TRBJ1-5; 8 nucleotides agree with TRBD1. J gave up 5 bases and V 3 bases, and 0 bases lay outside the gene matches. There are 13 residues in the CDR3. CDR1 is SGHAT, CDR2 FQNNGV, per germline. CDR3: CASSLDRDQPQHF. The CDR3 nucleotides read TGTGCCAGCAGCTTGGACAGGGATCAGCCCCAGCATTTT. The full variable domain, rest sourced from reference TRBV11-2 and TRBJ1-5, is EAGVAQSPRYKIIEKRQSVAFWCNPISGHATLYWYQQILGQGPKLLIQFQNNGVVDDSQLPKDRFSAERLKGVDSTLKIQPAKLEDSAVYLCASSLDRDQPQHFGDGTRLSIL.

This rearrangement joins TRBV27 to TRBJ1-2; 9 bases align to TRBD1. The CDR3 has 14 amino acids. Germline assignment: CDR1 MNHEY and CDR2 SMNVEV (reference sequence). V was clipped by 6 bases and J by 2 bases; unmatched bases: 4. The CDR3 reads CASREQGANYGYTF. The CDR3 DNA sequence: TGTGCCAGCAGGGAACAGGGGGCCAACTATGGCTACACCTTC.

The rearrangement joins TRBV7-8 to TRBJ1-3; possibly TRBD1 for D (6 bases). CDR1 and CDR2 (germline): SGHVS, FQNEAQ. The length of the CDR3 is 15 residues. Trimming left V 0 bases short and J 8 bases short, with 14 bases between. The chain's CDR3 is CASSLARQGRDTIYF. Here the CDR3 DNA reads TGTGCCAGCAGCTTAGCGCGGCAGGGGAGGGACACCATATATTTT.